Listed below are T cell receptor beta chains from one sample, sequenced in a study of CD8 T cells in ankylosing spondylitis. MiXCR, run by TCRdb on the 5' RACE reads, gives a single entry per CDR3 protein. This table holds some 700,000 distinct CDR3 sequences, about 20% found once. Source material: blood, either unsorted or a sorted T cell fraction (not recorded which). These receptors all come from a male donor with ankylosing spondylitis. Each CDR3 is given with its conserved first and last residue. D genes are given only for firm matches. Only some rows state a clone size, as once, few, many or a class for expanded clones.

J gene | D gene | clone size | V gene | CDR3 protein | CDR3 DNA
TRBJ2-7 | TRBD1 | few | TRBV27 | CASSPQFLSTGIYEQYF | TGTGCCAGCAGCCCGCAGTTCCTCTCGACAGGGATCTACGAGCAGTACTTC
TRBJ2-3 | TRBD1 | - | TRBV30 | CAWGDRVTDTQYF | TGTGCCTGGGGGGACAGGGTCACAGATACGCAGTATTTT
TRBJ1-1 | - | - | TRBV6-1 | CASSSPYRDPKGTEAFF | TGTGCCAGCTCCTCGCCATACCGGGACCCAAAGGGGACTGAAGCTTTCTTT
TRBJ1-6 | - | few | TRBV13 | CASSLGLKISSRDSPLHF | TGTGCCAGCAGCTTAGGCCTAAAGATTTCCTCCCGGGATTCACCCCTCCACTTT
TRBJ2-1 | - | - | TRBV18 | CASSQLGSSYNEQFF | TGTGCCAGCTCACAGCTTGGCAGCTCCTACAATGAGCAGTTCTTC
TRBJ2-7 | - | few | TRBV20-1 | CSAIGLLGGFYEQYF | TGCAGTGCTATTGGGCTCCTCGGGGGCTTCTACGAGCAGTACTTC
TRBJ2-1 | - | few | TRBV5-1 | CASSPPIGADYNEQFF | TGCGCCAGCAGCCCCCCGATAGGGGCCGATTACAATGAGCAGTTCTTC
TRBJ2-1 | TRBD2 | many | TRBV20-1 | CSVGIAGGLYNEQFF | TGCAGTGTAGGAATAGCGGGGGGCCTGTACAATGAGCAGTTCTTC
TRBJ2-3 | - | few | TRBV5-1 | CASSPDERDSTDTQYF | TGCGCCAGCAGCCCCGACGAAAGGGACAGCACAGATACGCAGTATTTT
TRBJ2-1 | TRBD1 | many | TRBV20-1 | CSAEDRGNEQFF | TGCAGTGCTGAAGACAGGGGGAATGAGCAGTTCTTC
TRBJ2-2 | - | few | TRBV6-2/TRBV6-3 | CASSSPLWDTGELFF | TGTGCCAGCAGTAGCCCGCTTTGGGACACCGGGGAGCTGTTTTTT
TRBJ2-1 | TRBD2 | - | TRBV29-1 | CSARSGRANEQFF | TGCAGCGCACGAAGCGGGAGGGCCAATGAGCAGTTCTTC
TRBJ2-7 | TRBD2 | - | TRBV5-1 | CASGAGGGTYEQYF | TGCGCCAGCGGAGCGGGGGGGGGAACCTACGAGCAGTACTTC
TRBJ1-2 | - | few | TRBV3-1 | CASNQGDYGYTF | TGTGCCAGCAATCAGGGAGACTATGGCTACACCTTC
TRBJ1-5 | - | - | TRBV20-1 | CSAQKQGSNQPQHF | TGCAGTGCCCAAAAACAGGGTTCTAATCAGCCCCAGCATTTT
TRBJ2-7 | TRBD2 | - | TRBV5-1 | CASSGGTSSYEQYF | TGCGCCAGCAGCGGCGGGACTAGCTCCTACGAGCAGTACTTC
TRBJ1-6 | - | - | TRBV2 | CASRIDSPLHF | TGTGCCAGCAGGATAGATTCACCCCTCCACTTT
TRBJ1-1 | TRBD1 | - | TRBV20-1 | CSQYLATGGNTEAFF | TGCAGTCAATATCTCGCGACAGGGGGGAACACTGAAGCTTTCTTT
TRBJ2-7 | - | - | TRBV24-1 | CATSDPDIYEQYF | TGTGCCACCAGTGATCCGGACATCTACGAGCAGTACTTC
TRBJ2-5 | - | few | TRBV20-1 | CSASIREYAETQYF | TGCAGTGCTAGTATTCGGGAGTACGCGGAGACCCAGTACTTC
TRBJ2-7 | TRBD2 | - | TRBV9 | CASSTTDGGLGGYEQYF | TGTGCCAGCAGCACGACGGACGGGGGACTAGGGGGCTACGAGCAGTACTTC
TRBJ2-7 | - | few | TRBV20-1 | CSAVWGTYEQYF | TGCAGTGCAGTGTGGGGGACCTACGAGCAGTACTTC
TRBJ2-1 | TRBD2 | - | TRBV7-9 | CASSQLAGGHNEQFF | TGTGCCAGCAGCCAATTAGCGGGGGGGCACAATGAGCAGTTCTTC
TRBJ2-5 | TRBD1 | - | TRBV6-5 | CASSYSRQGGSQYF | TGTGCCAGCAGTTACTCGCGACAGGGGGGTTCCCAGTACTTC
TRBJ2-7 | - | - | TRBV6-2/TRBV6-3 | CASSPQGTLEYEQYF | TGTGCCAGCAGCCCGCAGGGGACATTGGAATACGAGCAGTACTTC
TRBJ2-1 | TRBD1 | - | TRBV12-3/TRBV12-4 | CASSGGQDRYNEQFF | TGTGCCAGCAGTGGGGGACAGGACCGCTACAATGAGCAGTTCTTC
TRBJ2-1 | - | few | TRBV5-6 | CASGGSPYNEQFF | TGTGCCAGTGGGGGGTCCCCCTACAATGAGCAGTTCTTC
TRBJ1-1 | TRBD1 | - | TRBV2 | CASSERRGPPGTEAFF | TGTGCCAGCAGTGAAAGGAGGGGGCCCCCGGGTACTGAAGCTTTCTTT
TRBJ2-7 | - | - | TRBV7-9 | CASSWARSSYEQYF | TGTGCCAGCAGCTGGGCCAGGTCCTCCTACGAGCAGTACTTC
TRBJ1-5 | - | few | TRBV7-8 | CASSLAGRLLNQPQHF | TGTGCCAGCAGCTTAGCGGGACGGCTGCTCAATCAGCCCCAGCATTTT
TRBJ1-1 | - | few | TRBV18 | CASSPYFGAALSAEAFF | TGTGCCAGCTCACCATATTTCGGGGCAGCCCTGAGCGCTGAAGCTTTCTTT